This paragraph covers one T cell receptor beta chain sequence. The data stem from a study of T cell responses to AZD1222 COVID-19 vaccine. This CDR3 comprises 16 residues. The germline gives CDR1 SGHRS, CDR2 YFSETQ. Trimming cost V 4 bases and J 2 bases, with 15 bases left between them. Measured with immunoSEQ multiplex PCR; TCRdb has only the in-frame clones, and not every one. The sample has about 190,000 clones; approximately 92% are singletons. The chain uses TRBV5-1 and TRBJ1-4; the D gene is possibly TRBD1 (6 bases). The receptor comes from an adult in good health. Sequencing was performed on peripheral blood, taken on day 0 of AZD1222 vaccination. In DNA form, the CDR3 reads TGCGCCAGCAGCCCCTCGGGGGGGCGGACTAATGAAAAACTGTTTTTT. This gives the protein CASSPSGGRTNEKLFF.